These 19 T cell receptor beta chains were sequenced from one sample in a study of Ad26.COV2.S vaccination and SARS-CoV-2 variants. Using immunoSEQ multiplex PCR, the repertoire was profiled, and TCRdb retains in-frame clones only, with some absent. The table lists 250,000 to 300,000 clones, more than 75% of them singletons. Treatment noted: 15 to 20 received Ad26.COV2.S at low or high dose, single or two shots; roughly five received placebo; per-sample allocation not given. Following the first vaccine or placebo injection, samples were taken on day 63. Sample: peripheral blood, taken in a trial of Ad26.COV2.S vaccine versus placebo. These receptors all stem from a person aged 18-60 years who received the Ad26.COV2.S COVID-19 vaccine or a placebo.

The rearrangement uses TRBV29-1 and TRBJ1-2, with D tentatively TRBD1 (6 bases). The CDR3 covers 13 residues. Between the trimmed V and J ends, which lost 1 base and 8 bases, there was a span of 14 bases. Germline loops: CDR1 SQVTM, CDR2 ANQGSEA. As DNA, the CDR3 is TGCAGCGTTGAAGCATCACAGGGAGAGGGCTACACCTTC. Protein: CSVEASQGEGYTF.

This clone was seen a few times. One end of the junction fails to match germline, which may point to a read error. V and J are TRBV2 and TRBJ1-1; D is uncertain. CDR1 is SNHLY, CDR2 FYNNEI, per germline. This CDR3 has 11 amino acids. Here the CDR3 DNA reads TGTGCCAGTAGTGAATACGTCGAAGCTTTCTTT. It is translated as CASSEYVEAFF.

This clone was detected once. The chain carries TRBV7-3 and TRBJ2-1, with unresolved D. Germline assignment: CDR1 SGHTA and CDR2 FQGTGA. V dropped 5 bases and J dropped 5 bases, with 16 bases sitting between them. The CDR3 has 15 amino acids. CDR3 loop: CASSPGADPHNEQFF. CDR3 DNA sequence: TGTGCCAGCAGCCCGGGCGCGGACCCGCACAATGAGCAGTTCTTC.

This clone has just one count. The V call is TRBV2, the J call TRBJ2-3; tentatively, D is TRBD1 or TRBD2 (7 bases each). Germline loops: CDR1 SNHLY, CDR2 FYNNEI. Trimming removed 3 bases from V and 4 bases from J, with 20 bases in between. CDR3 size: 17 residues. CDR3 amino acids: CASSDTTGRGGADTQYF. The CDR3 nucleotides read TGTGCCAGCAGTGACACGACAGGGCGTGGGGGGGCAGATACGCAGTATTTT. The full variable domain, rest sourced from reference TRBV2 and TRBJ2-3, is EPEVTQTPSHQVTQMGQEVILRCVPISNHLYFYWYRQILGQKVEFLVSFYNNEISEKSEIFDDQFSVERPDGSNFTLKIRSTKLEDSAMYFCASSDTTGRGGADTQYFGPGTRLTVL.

The chain has TRBV6-5 and TRBJ1-1, with D maybe TRBD1 (6 bases). Germline V gives CDR1 MNHEY, CDR2 SVGAGI. V was shortened by 0 bases and J by 3 bases, with 11 bases between the two germline ends. CDR3 length equals 15 residues. CDR3 residues: CASSYSGTSHTEAFF. CDR3 bases: TGTGCCAGCAGTTACTCCGGGACATCCCACACTGAAGCTTTCTTT.

The J gene is TRBJ1-1, the V gene TRBV6-5; 7 bases fit TRBD1. J gave up 1 base and V 4 bases, and 0 bases lay outside the gene matches. Germline loops: CDR1 MNHEY, CDR2 SVGAGI. This CDR3 is built from 13 residues. CDR3 region: CASSWTGNTEAFF. CDR3 coding DNA: TGTGCCAGCAGTTGGACAGGGAACACTGAAGCTTTCTTT.

The CDR3 sequence: CATTQRGYEQFF. The CDR3 nucleotides are TGTGCCACCACCCAAAGGGGTTACGAGCAGTTCTTC. The J gene is TRBJ2-1, the V gene TRBV28, with a possible D match to TRBD1 (5 bases). From germline, CDR1 is MDHEN and CDR2 SYDVKM. The V gene lost 10 bases and the J gene lost 10 bases, with 17 bases spanning the gap. The CDR3 loop spans 12 amino acids. Combining the CDR3 with reference TRBV28 and TRBJ2-1 gives the whole variable domain DVKVTQSSRYLVKRTGEKVFLECVQDMDHENMFWYRQDPGLGLRLIYFSYDVKMKEKGDIPEGYSVSREKKERFSLILESASTNQTSMYLCATTQRGYEQFFGPGTRLTVL.

This clone was observed a few times. V usage is TRBV9 and J usage is TRBJ1-1; no clear D. This CDR3 contains 14 residues. The V gene lost 3 bases and the J gene lost 2 bases, with 11 bases spanning the gap. The germline V gene encodes CDR1 SGDLS and CDR2 YYNGEE. The CDR3 DNA is TGTGCCAGCAGCGGAGGTTGGATTAACACTGAAGCTTTCTTT. It codes for CASSGGWINTEAFF.

This clone came up a few times. V is TRBV3-1 (or the pseudogene TRBV3-2) and J is TRBJ2-7; weak D call: TRBD2 (6 bases). V lost 1 base and J 2 bases, leaving 12 bases between the germline ends. Looked up from germline, CDR1 is LGHDT and CDR2 is YNNKEL (reference sequence). CDR3 size: 15 residues. In nucleotides, the CDR3 is TGTGCCAGCAGCCAAGTCCAAACTAGCACCTACGAGCAGTACTTC. Encoded protein: CASSQVQTSTYEQYF.

V is TRBV19 and J is TRBJ2-1; TRBD2 aligns across 9 bases. The V segment lost 8 bases and the J segment 8 bases; nucleotides outside the gene matches: 13. Germline V gives CDR1 LNHDA, CDR2 SQIVND (reference sequence). CDR3 length: 15 residues. The CDR3 DNA follows: TGTGCCAGTGGTCCTTGGGTAGCGGGAGAGGATGAGCAGTTCTTC. It codes for CASGPWVAGEDEQFF.

The rearrangement joins TRBV12-3 or TRBV12-4 to TRBJ2-7; unclear D gene. The CDR3 has 12 residues. V was shortened by 1 base and J by 3 bases, with 4 bases between the two germline ends. The CDR3 nucleotides are TGTGCCAGCAGTTTAGTATACTACGAGCAGTACTTC. Residues: CASSLVYYEQYF.

The chain employs TRBV6-2 or TRBV6-3 and TRBJ1-2, with D maybe TRBD1 (5 bases). The CDR3 sequence is 14 residues long. In germline, CDR1 is MNHEY, CDR2 SVGEGT. The V gene lost 2 bases and the J gene lost 7 bases, with 14 bases spanning the gap. The CDR3 nucleotides read TGTGCCAGCAGTTACATGGCAGGGAACGGTGGCTACACCTTC. Amino acid sequence: CASSYMAGNGGYTF.

This clone has just one count. The rearrangement links TRBV5-1 to TRBJ2-2; TRBD1 might be the D (5 bases). V was clipped by 4 bases and J by 4 bases, with 14 bases between them. CDR1 is SGHRS and CDR2 is YFSETQ in the germline V gene. The CDR3 totals 15 residues. The CDR3 nucleotides are TGCGCCAGCAGCCCCCAGGGAAGCGTCACCGGGGAGCTGTTTTTT. It translates to CASSPQGSVTGELFF.

This clone was counted only a few times. The V gene is TRBV6-5, the J gene TRBJ1-2; perhaps TRBD1 as D (6 bases). Deletions cut 0 bases from V and 5 bases from J, with 10 bases between. Germline assignment: CDR1 MNHEY and CDR2 SVGAGI. The CDR3 has 14 amino acids. The CDR3 is CASSYSQQGYGYTF. The CDR3 nucleotides read TGTGCCAGCAGTTACTCGCAACAGGGATATGGCTACACCTTC.

This clone was recorded a few times. The chain combines TRBV5-1 with TRBJ1-5; D might be TRBD1 (5 bases). This CDR3 contains 15 residues. V was shortened by 1 base and J by 0 bases, with 8 bases between the two germline ends. CDR1 is SGHRS and CDR2 is YFSETQ in the germline V gene. The CDR3: CASSLTGTSNQPQHF. The CDR3, as DNA: TGCGCCAGCAGCTTGACCGGGACTAGCAATCAGCCCCAGCATTTT.

The V call is TRBV5-1, the J call TRBJ2-3; a weak D match, TRBD1 (5 bases). The CDR3 length is 14 residues. Between the trimmed V and J ends, which lost 3 bases and 1 base, there was a span of 9 bases. Looked up from germline, CDR1 is SGHRS and CDR2 is YFSETQ. CDR3 nucleotides: TGCGCCAGCAGCTCTAAGACAGGCACAGATACGCAGTATTTT. This gives the protein CASSSKTGTDTQYF.

This clone was detected a few times. The chain uses TRBV2 and TRBJ1-2; 7 nucleotides align to TRBD1. There are 14 residues in the CDR3. Per germline, CDR1 SNHLY and CDR2 FYNNEI. V lost 4 bases, J lost 4 bases, and 6 bases stayed unmatched. The chain's CDR3 is CASSVQQGVYGYTF. DNA of the CDR3: TGTGCCAGCAGTGTTCAGCAGGGGGTCTATGGCTACACCTTC.

The V and J genes are TRBV10-3 and TRBJ2-3; perhaps TRBD2 as D (6 bases). The CDR3 sequence is 15 residues long. The V gene's germline CDR1 is ENHRY and CDR2 SYGVKD. V was pared by 6 bases and J by 0 bases, with 13 bases between. Here the CDR3 reads CAISGTGDSTDTQYF. CDR3 nucleotides: TGTGCCATCAGCGGAACGGGGGACAGCACAGATACGCAGTATTTT.

This chain uses TRBV25-1 with TRBJ2-2, with D tentatively TRBD1 (5 bases). From germline, CDR1 is MGHDK and CDR2 SYGVNS. This CDR3 region has 14 residues. V lost 6 bases, J lost 2 bases, and 10 bases lay in between. CDR3 loop: CASSPDRNTGELFF. The CDR3 bases are TGTGCCAGCAGCCCTGACAGAAACACCGGGGAGCTGTTTTTT.